Shown below are 2 T cell receptor beta chains from a single sample sequenced in a study of PD-1 blockade in classical Hodgkin lymphoma. Each and every patient relapsed after autologous stem cell transplantation, and patients got differing brentuximab vedotin exposure. Here immunoSEQ multiplex PCR was the method, and the copy in TCRdb shows in-frame clones only, minus some. This sample has about 4,700 clones, with approximately 64% found just once. The specimen comprised peripheral blood mononuclear cells (PBMCs), sampled before the second cycle of nivolumab. All receptors come from a human donor with classical Hodgkin lymphoma.

There are a few counts of this clone. The rearrangement joins TRBV5-4 to TRBJ1-2; 7 nucleotides match TRBD1. The V gene end was trimmed by 0 bases and the J gene end by 2 bases; junction bases not matched to a gene: 1. This CDR3 is built from 14 residues. In germline, CDR1 is SGHNT, CDR2 YYREEE (reference sequence). In nucleotides, the CDR3 is TGTGCCAGCAGCTTGGCAGGGGGGAACTATGGCTACACCTTC. It codes for CASSLAGGNYGYTF. Together with reference TRBV5-4 and TRBJ1-2, the CDR3 gives the full variable domain: ETGVTQSPTHLIKTRGQQVTLRCSSQSGHNTVSWYQQALGQGPQFIFQYYREEENGRGNFPPRFSGLQFPNYSSELNVNALELDDSALYLCASSLAGGNYGYTFGSGTRLTVV.

This clone is medium-sized in the sample. The J gene is TRBJ2-7, the V gene TRBV6-5, with D uncertain. The V end lost 6 bases, the J end lost 0 bases, and 15 bases lay between the germline ends. The CDR3 has 15 residues. Per the germline V gene, CDR1 is MNHEY and CDR2 is SVGAGI. In nucleotides, the CDR3 is TGTGCCAGCAGCACGATGGTGGTAAGCTCCTACGAGCAGTACTTC. The encoded protein is CASSTMVVSSYEQYF.